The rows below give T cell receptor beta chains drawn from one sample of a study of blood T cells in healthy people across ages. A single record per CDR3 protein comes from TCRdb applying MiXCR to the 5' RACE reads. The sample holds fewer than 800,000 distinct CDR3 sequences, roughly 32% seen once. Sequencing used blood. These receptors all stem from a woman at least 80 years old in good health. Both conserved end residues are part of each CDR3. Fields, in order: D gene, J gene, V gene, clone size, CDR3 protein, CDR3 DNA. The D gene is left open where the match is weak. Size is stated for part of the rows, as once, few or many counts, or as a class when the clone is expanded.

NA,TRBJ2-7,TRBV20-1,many,CSARGTGPYEQYF,TGCAGTGCTAGAGGGACGGGGCCCTACGAGCAGTACTTC
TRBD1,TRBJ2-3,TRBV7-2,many,CASSPREGAWTDTQYF,TGTGCCAGCAGCCCCCGAGAGGGGGCTTGGACAGATACGCAGTATTTT
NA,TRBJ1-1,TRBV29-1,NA,CSVEGTARLTEAFF,TGCAGCGTTGAAGGGACGGCAAGACTCACTGAAGCTTTCTTT
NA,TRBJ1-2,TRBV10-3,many,CATIRQEGSLDGYTF,TGTGCCACGATCAGACAGGAGGGAAGTCTTGATGGCTACACCTTC
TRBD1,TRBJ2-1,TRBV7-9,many,CASSPFKTGGVGSYNEQFF,TGTGCCAGCAGCCCCTTTAAAACAGGGGGCGTCGGATCCTACAATGAGCAGTTCTTC
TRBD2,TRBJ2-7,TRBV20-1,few,CSASGPGGNRYEQYF,TGCAGTGCTAGCGGCCCGGGAGGGAATCGGTACGAGCAGTACTTC
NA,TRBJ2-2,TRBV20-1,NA,CSARDIWDPNTGELFF,TGCAGTGCTAGAGATATTTGGGATCCCAACACCGGGGAGCTGTTTTTT
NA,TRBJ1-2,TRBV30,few,CAWPSPAGGYTF,TGTGCCTGGCCCTCCCCGGCAGGCGGCTACACCTTC
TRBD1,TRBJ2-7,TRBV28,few,CACTTGGPSYEQYF,TGTGCCTGTACGACAGGGGGTCCCTCCTACGAGCAGTACTTC
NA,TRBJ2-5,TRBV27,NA,CASSSKFQIQETQYF,TGTGCCAGCAGTTCAAAATTTCAGATCCAGGAGACCCAGTACTTC
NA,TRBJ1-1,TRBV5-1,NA,CASSLAATEAFF,TGCGCCAGCAGCTTGGCAGCCACTGAAGCTTTCTTT
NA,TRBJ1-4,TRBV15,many,CATSRRVGPYEEKLFF,TGTGCCACCAGCAGGCGGGTAGGACCTTACGAAGAAAAACTGTTTTTT
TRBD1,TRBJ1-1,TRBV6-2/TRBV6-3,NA,CASATGETSEAFF,TGTGCCAGCGCGACAGGGGAGACCTCTGAAGCTTTCTTT
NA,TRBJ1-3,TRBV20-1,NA,CSASPPGNTIYF,TGCAGTGCTAGTCCTCCCGGAAACACCATATATTTT
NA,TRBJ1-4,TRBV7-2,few,CASSLSWGFTNEKLFF,TGTGCCAGCAGCCTAAGCTGGGGGTTTACTAATGAAAAACTGTTTTTT
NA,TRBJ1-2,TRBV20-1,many,CSARDLKGYGYTF,TGCAGTGCTAGAGATCTCAAAGGATATGGCTACACCTTC
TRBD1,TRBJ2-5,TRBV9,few,CASSAPGGETQYF,TGTGCCAGCAGCGCTCCAGGGGGAGAGACCCAGTACTTC
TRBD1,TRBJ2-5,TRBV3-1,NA,CASSQLSTGEETQYF,TGCGCCAGCAGCCAGCTCTCGACAGGGGAAGAGACCCAGTACTTC
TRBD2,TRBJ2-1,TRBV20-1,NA,CSAGRSGGSWDEQFF,TGCAGTGCTGGAAGAAGCGGGGGGTCTTGGGATGAGCAGTTCTTC
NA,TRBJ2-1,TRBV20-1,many,CSAGRGAMDNEQFF,TGCAGTGCCGGCCGGGGGGCAATGGACAATGAGCAGTTCTTC
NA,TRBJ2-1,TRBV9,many,CASSVAPGGGGQFF,TGTGCCAGCAGCGTAGCTCCAGGGGGCGGGGGGCAGTTCTTC
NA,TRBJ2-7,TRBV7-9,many,CASSPRRRYEQYF,TGTGCCAGCAGCCCACGGCGGCGCTACGAGCAGTACTTC
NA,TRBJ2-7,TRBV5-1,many,CASSLGSGQTYEQYF,TGCGCCAGCAGCTTGGGATCTGGGCAGACCTACGAGCAGTACTTC
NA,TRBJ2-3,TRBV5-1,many,CASSRNGGGTDTQYF,TGCGCCAGCAGCAGGAACGGGGGCGGCACAGATACGCAGTATTTT
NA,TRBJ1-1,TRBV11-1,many,CATEGPRRGAFF,TGTGCCACCGAGGGCCCTCGACGGGGTGCTTTCTTT
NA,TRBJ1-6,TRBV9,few,CASSLKPGLIDSPLHF,TGTGCCAGCAGCCTCAAACCGGGTTTAATCGATTCACCCCTCCACTTT
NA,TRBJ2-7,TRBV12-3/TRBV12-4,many,CASSLFSEQYF,TGTGCCAGCAGTTTATTCAGTGAGCAGTACTTC
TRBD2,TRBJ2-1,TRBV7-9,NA,CASSSGLAGVGQFF,TGTGCCAGCAGCTCGGGACTAGCGGGAGTCGGGCAGTTCTTC
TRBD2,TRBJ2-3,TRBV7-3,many,CASSLTSGGGTDTQYF,TGTGCCAGCAGCTTAACCAGCGGGGGGGGCACAGATACGCAGTATTTT
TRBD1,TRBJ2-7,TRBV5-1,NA,CASSLLGRGRYEQYF,TGCGCCAGCAGCTTGCTCGGCAGGGGGCGGTACGAGCAGTACTTC
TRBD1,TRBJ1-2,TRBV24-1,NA,CATSDSDRGYGYTF,TGTGCCACCAGTGACTCCGACAGGGGCTATGGCTACACCTTC
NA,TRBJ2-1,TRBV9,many,CASSATPRLANEQFF,TGTGCCAGCAGCGCTACTCCCCGCCTCGCCAATGAGCAGTTCTTC
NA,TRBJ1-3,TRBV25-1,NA,CASSELGSYTIYF,TGTGCCAGCAGTGAATTGGGGTCCTACACCATATATTTT
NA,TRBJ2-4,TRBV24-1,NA,CATSSVLAKNIQYF,TGTGCCACCAGTAGCGTATTAGCCAAAAACATTCAGTACTTC
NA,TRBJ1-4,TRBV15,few,CATSRDPGAGEKLFF,TGTGCCACCAGCAGAGATCCGGGGGCGGGTGAAAAACTGTTTTTT
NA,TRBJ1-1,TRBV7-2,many,CASSLALAVKNTEAFF,TGTGCCAGCAGCTTAGCCTTGGCAGTAAAGAACACTGAAGCTTTCTTT
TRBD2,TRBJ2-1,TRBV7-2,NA,CASSPRVAGGGNEQFF,TGTGCCAGCAGTCCGAGAGTAGCGGGGGGCGGGAATGAGCAGTTCTTC
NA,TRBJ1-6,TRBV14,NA,CASSGGFSPLHF,TGTGCCAGCAGCGGAGGATTTTCACCCCTCCACTTT
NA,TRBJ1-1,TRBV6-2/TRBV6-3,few,CASSYVTGGGQRNTEAFF,TGTGCCAGCAGTTACGTGACCGGGGGTGGACAGAGGAACACTGAAGCTTTCTTT
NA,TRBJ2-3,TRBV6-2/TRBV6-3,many,CASTFSNTQYF,TGTGCCAGCACCTTTTCAAATACGCAGTATTTT
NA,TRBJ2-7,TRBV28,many,CASSQTPYEQYF,TGTGCCAGCAGCCAGACACCCTACGAGCAGTACTTC
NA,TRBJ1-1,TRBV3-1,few,CASSQRKYEAFF,TGTGCCAGCAGCCAAAGGAAGTACGAAGCTTTCTTT
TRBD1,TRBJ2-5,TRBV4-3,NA,CASSQGFGQGPETQYF,TGCGCCAGCAGCCAAGGATTCGGACAGGGGCCAGAGACCCAGTACTTC
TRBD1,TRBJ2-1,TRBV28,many,CASSPYRDSTHEQFF,TGTGCCAGCAGTCCCTACCGGGACAGCACCCATGAGCAGTTCTTC
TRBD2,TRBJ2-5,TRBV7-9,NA,CASSLGIRLADPQETQYF,TGTGCCAGCAGCCTGGGGATACGACTAGCAGATCCTCAAGAGACCCAGTACTTC
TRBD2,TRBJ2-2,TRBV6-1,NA,CASTLAGGNTGERFF,TGTGCCAGCACGCTAGCGGGGGGCAACACCGGGGAGCGGTTTTTT
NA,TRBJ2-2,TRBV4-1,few,CASSQRAQKNTGELFF,TGCGCCAGCAGCCAGAGGGCACAGAAAAACACCGGGGAGCTGTTTTTT
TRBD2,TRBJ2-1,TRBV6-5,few,CASSYSPTSGIYNEQFF,TGTGCCAGCAGTTACTCCCCGACTAGCGGTATCTACAATGAGCAGTTCTTC